The 29 T cell receptor beta chains listed next were all sequenced from one sample in a study of siplizumab effects on memory and regulatory T cells. Generated by immunoSEQ multiplex PCR, the TCRdb table keeps only in-frame clones and is missing some. The table records around 100,000 clones, 91% of them present only once. The sample was CD4+ T cells sorted from blood. These receptors were obtained from a human donor in good health.

The chain links TRBV7-2 to TRBJ1-5; D remains unclear. V lost 4 bases and J lost 6, with 13 bases in between. This CDR3 region has 14 residues. Germline loops: CDR1 SGHTA, CDR2 FQGNSA. CDR3 sequence reads: CASSSDGTAQPQHF. In DNA form, the CDR3 reads TGTGCCAGCAGCTCTGACGGCACGGCTCAGCCCCAGCATTTT.

As concerns this clone: Distinct nucleotide sequences in the sample also encode this CDR3. The V gene is TRBV19, the J gene TRBJ2-4; D call uncertain. V lost 3 bases and J 0 bases, leaving 6 bases between the germline ends. CDR3 length: 14 amino acids. Germline V gene data show CDR1 as LNHDA and CDR2 as SQIVND (reference sequence). CDR3 nucleotide sequence: TGTGCCAGTAGTATCGGATTAGCCAAAAACATTCAGTACTTC. Translated, it gives CASSIGLAKNIQYF. The full variable domain, its missing parts supplied by reference TRBV19 and TRBJ2-4, is DGGITQSPKYLFRKEGQNVTLSCEQNLNHDAMYWYRQDPGQGLRLIYYSQIVNDFQKGDIAEGYSVSREKKESFPLTVTSAQKNPTAFYLCASSIGLAKNIQYFGAGTRLSVL.

V gene TRBV18 combines with J gene TRBJ1-2; D is perhaps TRBD1 (5 bases). The CDR3 runs to 14 residues. Germline-derived CDR1 and CDR2 are KGHSH and LQKENI. V was cut by 3 bases and J by 3 bases, with 11 bases left in between. CDR3 nucleotide sequence: TGTGCCAGCTCACCCTCCGGGACCTACTATGGCTACACCTTC. The encoded protein is CASSPSGTYYGYTF.

The sample holds one count of this clone. The V gene is TRBV5-4, the J gene TRBJ2-3; TRBD1 matches 11 bases. Germline V lookup: CDR1 SGHNT, CDR2 YYREEE (reference sequence). The V segment lost 4 bases and the J segment 6 bases; nucleotides outside the gene matches: 1. The CDR3 is 13 amino acids. Here the CDR3 DNA reads TGTGCCAGCAGCCGGGACAGGGGGGATACGCAGTATTTT. Translated, it gives CASSRDRGDTQYF. Filled out from reference TRBV5-4 and TRBJ2-3, the complete variable domain reads ETGVTQSPTHLIKTRGQQVTLRCSSQSGHNTVSWYQQALGQGPQFIFQYYREEENGRGNFPPRFSGLQFPNYSSELNVNALELDDSALYLCASSRDRGDTQYFGPGTRLTVL.

The V and J genes are TRBV20-1 and TRBJ2-1, with D unresolved. Trimming left V 5 bases short and J 8 bases short, with 10 bases between. This CDR3 spans 11 amino acids. Germline lookup yields CDR1 DFQATT and CDR2 SNEGSKA (reference sequence). The DNA of the CDR3 is TGCAGTGCTTTCCCAGGCTATGAGCAGTTCTTC. Residues: CSAFPGYEQFF.

This chain joins TRBV9 and TRBJ2-5, with D possibly called TRBD1 or TRBD2 (6 bases each). The CDR3 extends over 17 amino acids. Germline CDR1 is SGDLS and CDR2 is YYNGEE. The germline V and J ends were trimmed by 1 base and 2 bases, with 18 bases remaining between them. Here the CDR3 DNA reads TGTGCCAGCAGCGTAAAAGCAGGGGAGGTTCGGCAAGAGACCCAGTACTTC. Protein: CASSVKAGEVRQETQYF.

The J gene is TRBJ2-5, the V gene TRBV9; D remains ambiguous. Trimming shortened V by 0 bases and J by 5 bases, and 11 bases separated the two germline ends. The germline gives CDR1 SGDLS, CDR2 YYNGEE. This CDR3 comprises 14 residues. The CDR3 region has the DNA TGTGCCAGCAGCGTAGGTACCAGTATGGAGACCCAGTACTTC. It yields the protein CASSVGTSMETQYF.

The V and J genes are TRBV27 and TRBJ1-2; TRBD1 agrees at 10 bases. The CDR3 has 18 amino acids. Trimming took 0 bases from V and 10 from J; bases not matched to a gene: 17. Germline CDR1 reads MNHEY; CDR2 reads SMNVEV (reference sequence). The CDR3 sequence is CASSLSKTFGTGELNYTF. As DNA, the CDR3 is TGTGCCAGCAGTTTATCGAAAACTTTCGGGACAGGGGAGCTGAACTACACCTTC.

This chain connects TRBV2 to TRBJ2-7; 11 nucleotides agree with TRBD2. After removal of 6 bases from V and 3 bases from J, the junction contained 7 bases not matched to a gene. The CDR3 extends over 15 amino acids. The germline V gene encodes CDR1 SNHLY and CDR2 FYNNEI. The CDR3 DNA reads TGTGCCAGCAGGACCGGGACTAGCGGCTTCTACGAGCAGTACTTC. It encodes CASRTGTSGFYEQYF.

V usage is TRBV6-6 and J usage is TRBJ1-3; 9 bases line up with TRBD1. The length of the CDR3 is 15 residues. Trimming removed 5 bases from V and 4 bases from J; junction bases left unmatched: 6. CDR1 MNHNY and CDR2 SVGAGI come from the germline V gene (reference sequence). CDR3 loop: CASSPQDRGGNTIYF. The CDR3 nucleotides are TGTGCCAGCAGTCCCCAGGACAGGGGCGGAAACACCATATATTTT.

This sequence joins TRBV11-1 and TRBJ2-5, with TRBD2 matching 11 bases. Trimming removed 1 base from V and 0 bases from J; junction bases left unmatched: 4. Germline values: CDR1 SGHAT, CDR2 FQDESV (reference sequence). The CDR3 is 17 amino acids. CDR3 residues: CASSLGRTSGYQETQYF. The CDR3 DNA follows: TGTGCCAGCAGCTTAGGCAGGACTAGCGGGTACCAAGAGACCCAGTACTTC. The whole variable domain, remainder taken from reference TRBV11-1 and TRBJ2-5, is EAEVAQSPRYKITEKSQAVAFWCDPISGHATLYWYRQILGQGPELLVQFQDESVVDDSQLPKDRFSAERLKGVDSTLKIQPAELGDSAMYLCASSLGRTSGYQETQYFGPGTRLLVL.

This clone was recorded once. The chain links TRBV30 to TRBJ1-4; D is perhaps TRBD1 (6 bases). The CDR3 has 17 residues. The V gene lost 0 bases and the J gene lost 11 bases, with 25 bases spanning the gap. Germline V gives CDR1 GTSNPN, CDR2 SVGIG (reference sequence). The CDR3 sequence is CAWSVSLTGTWEGKLFF. The CDR3 DNA is TGTGCCTGGAGTGTATCCCTTACGGGGACATGGGAGGGGAAACTGTTTTTT.

CDR3 DNA sequence: TGTGCCAGCAGCCGGACAGGGGGCAGCTCTAATGAAAAACTGTTTTTT. Protein: CASSRTGGSSNEKLFF. This chain connects TRBV7-9 to TRBJ1-4; TRBD1 aligns across 11 bases. V shed 5 bases, J shed 3 bases, and the junction held 5 bases outside the gene matches. Germline lookup yields CDR1 SEHNR and CDR2 FQNEAQ (reference sequence). The CDR3 is 16 amino acids.

This clone was counted once. The V call is TRBV6-5, the J call TRBJ2-3, with 9 nucleotides matching TRBD1. The CDR3 is 16 residues long. Germline CDR1 MNHEY, CDR2 SVGAGI. V was pared by 6 bases and J by 3 bases, with 10 bases of the junction left unmatched. CDR3 region: CASSYNLGTGTDTQYF. DNA for the CDR3: TGTGCCAGCAGCTACAACCTGGGGACAGGGACAGATACGCAGTATTTT.

V gene TRBV6-5 combines with J gene TRBJ2-5, with D possibly matching TRBD1 (7 bases). The V end lost 5 bases, the J end lost 5 bases, and 15 bases lay between the germline ends. Germline assignment: CDR1 MNHEY and CDR2 SVGAGI. This CDR3 has 14 amino acids. The CDR3 reads CASSPPTGRETQYF. CDR3 nucleotide sequence: TGTGCCAGCAGTCCTCCGACAGGGAGGGAGACCCAGTACTTC.

The V gene is TRBV7-2, the J gene TRBJ2-5; D assignment may be TRBD1 or TRBD2 (5 bases each). The CDR3 spans 16 residues. The germline V gene encodes CDR1 SGHTA and CDR2 FQGNSA. V was cut by 5 bases and J by 0 bases, with 16 bases left in between. The CDR3 region is CASSPRDGPYQETQYF. The CDR3 DNA follows: TGTGCCAGCAGCCCCAGGGACGGTCCGTACCAAGAGACCCAGTACTTC.

This chain links TRBV4-1 with TRBJ2-7, with 7 bases aligning to TRBD1. The CDR3 has 16 residues. Germline loops: CDR1 MGHRA, CDR2 YSYEKL. The J segment lost 4 bases and the V segment lost 2 bases, leaving 11 bases of the junction unmatched. The CDR3 here is CASSQKVAGGFYEQYF. DNA of the CDR3: TGCGCCAGCAGCCAAAAAGTCGCAGGGGGTTTTTACGAGCAGTACTTC.

This chain links TRBV10-3 with TRBJ2-7, with 7 nucleotides matching TRBD1. With 10 bases clipped from V and 4 bases from J, the junction kept 10 bases outside the gene matches. This CDR3 is 13 amino acids long. Germline loops: CDR1 ENHRY, CDR2 SYGVKD. Here the CDR3 DNA reads TGTGCCACAGCACCCGGGACAGATTACGAGCAGTACTTC. Encoded protein: CATAPGTDYEQYF.

The V and J genes are TRBV5-4 and TRBJ2-5, with D tentatively TRBD1 or TRBD2 (5 bases each). Germline values: CDR1 SGHNT, CDR2 YYREEE (reference sequence). V was pared by 4 bases and J by 2 bases, with 9 bases between. This CDR3 region has 13 residues. In nucleotides, the CDR3 is TGTGCCAGCAGCGAGGGGAGACAAGAGACCCAGTACTTC. This gives the protein CASSEGRQETQYF.

The genes are TRBV6-1 and TRBJ2-7, with D perhaps TRBD1 (6 bases). Germline V lookup: CDR1 MNHNS, CDR2 SASEGT. The CDR3 is 15 residues long. V gave up 2 bases and J gave up 1 base, with 12 bases separating them. The CDR3 loop reads CASSEPGTPSYEQYF. DNA for the CDR3: TGTGCCAGCAGTGAACCCGGGACACCATCCTACGAGCAGTACTTC.

This clone was seen more than once but under ten times. The rearrangement joins TRBV4-1 to TRBJ2-5; the D gene is possibly TRBD2 (5 bases). Trimming pared 0 bases from V and 6 bases from J, leaving 17 bases between. Germline lookup yields CDR1 MGHRA and CDR2 YSYEKL. The CDR3 runs to 16 residues. The CDR3 nucleotides read TGCGCCAGCAGCCAAGAGGACTTAGTCAGGCCCCAGACCCAGTACTTC. This codes for CASSQEDLVRPQTQYF.

The V and J genes are TRBV6-5 and TRBJ2-3; TRBD1 agrees at 8 bases. The junction had 8 bases not matched to a gene; V was cut back by 6 bases and J by 3 bases. CDR1 is MNHEY and CDR2 is SVGAGI in the germline V gene. This CDR3 comprises 15 residues. CDR3 in DNA: TGTGCCAGCAGCTCAGGGGGCCTAAGGACAGATACGCAGTATTTT. The encoded protein is CASSSGGLRTDTQYF.

V is TRBV6-1 and J is TRBJ1-6; D remains ambiguous. Germline values: CDR1 MNHNS, CDR2 SASEGT. Between the trimmed V and J ends, which lost 1 base and 0 bases, there was a span of 10 bases. This CDR3 region has 17 residues. In nucleotides, the CDR3 is TGTGCCAGCAGTGAAGATCGGACGAGCTCCTATAATTCACCCCTCCACTTT. It codes for CASSEDRTSSYNSPLHF.

J is TRBJ2-3 and V is TRBV2; D may correspond to TRBD1 or TRBD2 (5 bases each). Germline CDR1 is SNHLY and CDR2 is FYNNEI. The CDR3 has 14 residues. V was pared by 6 bases and J by 2 bases, with 12 bases between. The CDR3, as DNA: TGTGCCAGCAGACGAGGGGCGAACACAGATACGCAGTATTTT. This sequence encodes CASRRGANTDTQYF. Complete variable domain (other parts from reference TRBV2 and TRBJ2-3): EPEVTQTPSHQVTQMGQEVILRCVPISNHLYFYWYRQILGQKVEFLVSFYNNEISEKSEIFDDQFSVERPDGSNFTLKIRSTKLEDSAMYFCASRRGANTDTQYFGPGTRLTVL.

The chain employs TRBV21-1 and TRBJ1-5; no DNA check was done on the table's D call, TRBD1. TRBV21-1 has pseudogene status. The CDR3 has 20 residues. In nucleotides, the CDR3 is TGTGCCAGCAGCAAAGCGCAGGACAGGGGTTTCGATAGTCCCAATCAGCCCCAGCATTTT. It encodes CASSKAQDRGFDSPNQPQHF.

This clone was recorded once. J is TRBJ2-7 and V is TRBV5-1, with D possibly called TRBD1 or TRBD2 (6 bases each). This CDR3 has 15 residues. CDR1 SGHRS and CDR2 YFSETQ come from the germline V gene. Trimming stripped 2 bases from V and 3 bases from J, with 15 bases between. The CDR3 DNA is TGCGCCAGCAGCTTCCCGAAGGGGGGAGGCTACGAGCAGTACTTC. Its protein is CASSFPKGGGYEQYF.

This chain links TRBV6-1 with TRBJ1-1; D not resolved. V lost 0 bases and J 5 bases, leaving 19 bases between the germline ends. This CDR3 region has 17 residues. The germline V gene encodes CDR1 MNHNS and CDR2 SASEGT. CDR3 nucleotide sequence: TGTGCCAGCAGTGAAGCGCGCCTTCCGAATCCCTGGACTGAAGCTTTCTTT. Encoded protein: CASSEARLPNPWTEAFF.

In nucleotides, the CDR3 is TGTGCCAGTAGGACTGGACAGGATGAAAAACTGTTTTTT. Amino acid sequence: CASRTGQDEKLFF. V and J are TRBV19 and TRBJ1-4, with 7 nucleotides matching TRBD1. J lost 6 bases, V lost 6 bases, and 4 bases had no gene match. CDR1 is LNHDA and CDR2 is SQIVND in the germline V gene (reference sequence). The CDR3 extends over 13 amino acids.

V and J are TRBV28 and TRBJ2-2; 10 nucleotides match TRBD2. Germline CDR1 reads MDHEN; CDR2 reads SYDVKM. The CDR3 has 16 residues. J lost 1 base, V lost 2 bases, and 1 base had no gene match. The CDR3 bases are TGTGCCAGCAGTTTACCTAGCGGGAGGAACACCGGGGAGCTGTTTTTT. It yields the protein CASSLPSGRNTGELFF.